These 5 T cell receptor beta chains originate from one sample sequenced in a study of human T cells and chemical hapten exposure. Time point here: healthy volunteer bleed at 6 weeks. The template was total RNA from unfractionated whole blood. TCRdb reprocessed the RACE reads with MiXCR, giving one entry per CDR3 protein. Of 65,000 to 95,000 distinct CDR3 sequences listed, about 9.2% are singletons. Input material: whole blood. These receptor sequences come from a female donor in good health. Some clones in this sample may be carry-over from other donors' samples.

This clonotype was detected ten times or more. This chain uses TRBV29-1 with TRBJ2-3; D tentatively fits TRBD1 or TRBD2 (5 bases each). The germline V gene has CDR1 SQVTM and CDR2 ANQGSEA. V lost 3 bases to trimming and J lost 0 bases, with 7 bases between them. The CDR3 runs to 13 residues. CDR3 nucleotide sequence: TGCAGCGTTGATGAGGGGAGCACAGATACGCAGTATTTT. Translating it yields CSVDEGSTDTQYF.

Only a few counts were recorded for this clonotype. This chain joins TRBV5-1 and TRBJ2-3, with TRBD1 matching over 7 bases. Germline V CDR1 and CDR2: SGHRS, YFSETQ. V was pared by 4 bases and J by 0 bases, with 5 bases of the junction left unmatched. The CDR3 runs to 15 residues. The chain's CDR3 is CASSVGQPSTDTQYF. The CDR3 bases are TGCGCCAGCAGCGTGGGACAGCCTAGCACAGATACGCAGTATTTT.

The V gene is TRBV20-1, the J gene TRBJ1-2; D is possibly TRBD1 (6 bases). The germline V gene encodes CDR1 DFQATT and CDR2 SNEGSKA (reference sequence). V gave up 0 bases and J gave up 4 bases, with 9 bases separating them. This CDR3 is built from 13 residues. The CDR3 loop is CSARDTTGYGYTF. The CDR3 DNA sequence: TGCAGTGCTAGAGATACGACAGGCTATGGCTACACCTTC.

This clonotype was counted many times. CDR3 in amino acids: CASSRRLRNDGYTF. CDR3 nucleotide sequence: TGTGCCAGCAGCCGCAGGCTGAGGAATGATGGCTACACCTTC. The rearrangement links TRBV4-2 to TRBJ1-2; D uncertain. This CDR3 contains 14 residues. Trimming stripped 4 bases from V and 6 bases from J, with 15 bases between. Germline CDR1 reads LGHNA; CDR2 reads YNFKEQ.

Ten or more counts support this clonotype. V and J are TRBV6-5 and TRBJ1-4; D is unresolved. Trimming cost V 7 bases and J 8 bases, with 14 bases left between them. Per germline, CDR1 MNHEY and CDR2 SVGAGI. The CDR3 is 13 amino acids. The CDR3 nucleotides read TGTGCCAGCAAAGCCACTTCGGAAGAAAAACTGTTTTTT. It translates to CASKATSEEKLFF.